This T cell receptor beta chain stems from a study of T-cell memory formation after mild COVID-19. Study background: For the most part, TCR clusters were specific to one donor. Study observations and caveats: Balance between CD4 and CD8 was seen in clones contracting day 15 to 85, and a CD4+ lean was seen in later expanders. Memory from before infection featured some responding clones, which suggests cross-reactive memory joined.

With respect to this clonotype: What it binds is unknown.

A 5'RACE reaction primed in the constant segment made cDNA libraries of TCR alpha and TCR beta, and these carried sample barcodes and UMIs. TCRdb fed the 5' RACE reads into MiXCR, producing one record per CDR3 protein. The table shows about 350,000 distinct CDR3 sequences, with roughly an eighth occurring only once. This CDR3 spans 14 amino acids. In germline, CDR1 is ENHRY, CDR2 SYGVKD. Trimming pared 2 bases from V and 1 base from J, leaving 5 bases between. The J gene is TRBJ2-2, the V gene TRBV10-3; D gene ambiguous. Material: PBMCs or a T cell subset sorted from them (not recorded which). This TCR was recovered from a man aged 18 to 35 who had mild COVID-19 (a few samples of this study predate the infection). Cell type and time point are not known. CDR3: CAISEAGNTGELFF. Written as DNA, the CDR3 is TGTGCCATCAGTGAGGCAGGGAACACCGGGGAGCTGTTTTTT.